This TCR beta chain is from a study of technical replicates of blood from a handful of donors. Produced via immunoSEQ multiplex PCR; TCRdb's table is partial and in-frame only. This table holds about 73,000 clones, 90% found once. The V gene's germline CDR1 is SGHVS and CDR2 FQNEAQ. The V segment lost 1 base and the J segment 3 bases; nucleotides outside the gene matches: 9. The CDR3 extends over 17 amino acids. The sequenced material came from PBMCs. The chain combines TRBV7-8 with TRBJ2-7; 10 nucleotides align to TRBD2. The receptor was isolated from a human donor in good health. Some clones in this sample may be carry-over from other donors' samples. CDR3 amino acids: CASSLVAALAGHYEQYF. As DNA, the CDR3 is TGTGCCAGCAGCTTAGTTGCCGCACTAGCGGGACACTACGAGCAGTACTTC.